A selection of T cell receptor beta chains follows, all from one sample in a study of CXCR3-negative and CXCR3-positive naive CD8 T cells. TCRdb re-called the 5' RACE reads and shows each CDR3 protein once, DNA omitted. Its table lists tens of thousands of distinct CDR3 sequences. The sample was memory CD8+ T cells from blood. The source is a human donor in good health. Some clones in this sample may be carry-over from other donors' samples. Each CDR3 is given with its conserved first and last residue.

length	V	J	CDR3
15	TRBV29-1	TRBJ2-1	CSVDPRVSSYNEQFF
16	TRBV7-3	TRBJ1-1	CASSLGQGAANTEAFF
15	TRBV29-1	TRBJ2-7	CSVELWGGRTYEQYF
14	TRBV2	TRBJ2-3	CASTSGGFTDTQYF
18	TRBV4-2	TRBJ2-3	CASSPRTSGGDSTDTQYF
13	TRBV15	TRBJ2-1	CATRGGAYNEQFF
12	TRBV29-1	TRBJ2-4	CSVRGDKNIQYF
12	TRBV11-3	TRBJ2-1	CASSFASDEQFF
14	TRBV6-4	TRBJ2-2	CASNTGKDTGELFF
16	TRBV28	TRBJ1-5	CAALSPGPEQCQPQHF
16	TRBV14	TRBJ2-7	CASSQSTTGLDYEQYF
16	TRBV12-3/TRBV12-4	TRBJ2-3	CASSLSRTASTDTQYF
14	TRBV27	TRBJ1-2	CASRISTGENGYTF
12	TRBV24-1	TRBJ1-1	CATRGIGTEAFF
16	TRBV14	TRBJ2-2	CASSQVLAGSTGELFF
15	TRBV20-1	TRBJ2-7	CSARDLTGQSYEQYF
15	TRBV6-2/TRBV6-3	TRBJ2-1	CASSYTHEGGNEQFF
18	TRBV4-3	TRBJ1-2	CASSQDPGGGGGVDGYTF
15	TRBV6-4	TRBJ2-6	CASSDSGVGANVLTF
13	TRBV5-1	TRBJ2-7	CASSGTNAYEQYF
14	TRBV7-3	TRBJ2-1	CASSLGTGVHEQFF
13	TRBV9	TRBJ2-1	CASSVGAGGLQFF
16	TRBV7-9	TRBJ2-3	CASSTNSHATTDTQYF
14	TRBV6-1	TRBJ2-3	CASSKAWAVDTQYF
15	TRBV18	TRBJ1-5	CASSLWTGGNQPQHF
16	TRBV4-3	TRBJ1-1	CASSQERWEMNNEAFF
13	TRBV7-7	TRBJ2-7	CASSLADSYEQYF
15	TRBV7-9	TRBJ1-1	CASSLVTVRGTEAFF